Each of the 32 T cell receptor beta chains below was sequenced from the same sample in a study of pediatric ulcerative colitis. TCRdb's copy holds only in-frame clones and misses some; the assay was immunoSEQ multiplex PCR. The table has tens of thousands of clones, 65% to 85% seen once. The rectum was sampled with one to two pinch biopsies at colonoscopy. Sequenced material: gut tissue. These receptors were obtained from a boy aged 5-17 years with severe ulcerative colitis.

The CDR3 region has the DNA TGTGCCACCAGCAGAGATCTATTCGGACAGGGGGCCGGGAACACTGAAGCTTTCTTT. This sequence encodes CATSRDLFGQGAGNTEAFF. The gene calls are TRBV15 and TRBJ1-1; TRBD1 aligns across 11 bases. V was clipped by 0 bases and J by 1 base; unmatched bases: 10. The V gene's germline CDR1 is LNHNV and CDR2 YYDKDF (reference sequence). The CDR3 loop spans 19 amino acids.

CDR3 sequence reads: CASNRGGAYNEQFF. The CDR3 DNA reads as TGTGCCAGCAACCGGGGCGGGGCCTACAATGAGCAGTTCTTC. The rearrangement links TRBV28 to TRBJ2-1; D may be TRBD2 (6 bases). CDR1 MDHEN and CDR2 SYDVKM come from the germline V gene. The CDR3 contains 14 residues. V lost 7 bases and J 2 bases, leaving 12 bases between the germline ends.

This clone was picked up a small number of times. J is TRBJ1-1 and V is TRBV18, with TRBD1 identical over 9 bases. The germline V gene has CDR1 KGHSH and CDR2 LQKENI. The CDR3 consists of 15 residues. Trimming at V came to 4 bases and at J to 1 base, leaving 4 bases not matched to a gene. The CDR3 region has the DNA TGTGCCAGCTCACGAACGACAGGGGGGAACACTGAAGCTTTCTTT. Amino acids: CASSRTTGGNTEAFF.

The J gene is TRBJ2-3, the V gene TRBV28; TRBD2 matches 8 bases. The germline V gene encodes CDR1 MDHEN and CDR2 SYDVKM. V trimming: 4 bases; J trimming: 2 bases; junction bases outside the gene matches: 5. CDR3 length equals 15 residues. The CDR3 coding sequence is TGTGCCAGCAGTTACGTAGCGGGATTCACAGATACGCAGTATTTT. Translated: CASSYVAGFTDTQYF.

The gene calls are TRBV9 and TRBJ2-5, with 7 bases fitting TRBD1. Germline V CDR1 and CDR2: SGDLS, YYNGEE. V trimming: 3 bases; J trimming: 1 base; junction bases outside the gene matches: 6. The CDR3 loop spans 15 amino acids. CDR3 in amino acids: CASSGVGGLQETQYF. The CDR3 nucleotides read TGTGCCAGCAGCGGCGTAGGGGGCCTCCAAGAGACCCAGTACTTC.

The J gene is TRBJ1-2, the V gene TRBV4-1, with a possible D match to TRBD1 (5 bases). Trimming removed 0 bases from V and 8 bases from J, with 13 bases in between. The CDR3 loop spans 14 amino acids. From germline, CDR1 is MGHRA and CDR2 YSYEKL. The CDR3 protein is CASSQEGQGNGYTF. CDR3 nucleotides: TGCGCCAGCAGCCAAGAGGGTCAGGGTAACGGCTACACCTTC.

This sequence joins TRBV27 and TRBJ1-1, with D unresolved. Germline-derived CDR1 and CDR2 are MNHEY and SMNVEV (reference sequence). The CDR3 has 13 amino acids. With 7 bases removed from V and 0 bases from J, the gap between germline ends came to 9 bases. For the CDR3, the DNA is TGTGCCAGCAAGCGGCAGATGAACACTGAAGCTTTCTTT. As protein: CASKRQMNTEAFF.

This clone was observed a few times. The V call is TRBV10-3, the J call TRBJ1-4; weak D call: TRBD1 (5 bases). The CDR3 covers 13 residues. Trimming left V 2 bases short and J 10 bases short, with 11 bases between. Germline assignment: CDR1 ENHRY and CDR2 SYGVKD. This chain's CDR3 is CAISEAGSGKLFF. As DNA, the CDR3 is TGTGCCATCAGTGAGGCAGGGTCAGGAAAACTGTTTTTT.

The CDR3 DNA sequence: TGTGCCAGCAGCTTACTCCGCAGGGAAACTGAAGCTTTCTTT. Its translation: CASSLLRRETEAFF. The V and J genes are TRBV11-2 and TRBJ1-1; D perhaps matches TRBD1 (5 bases). The germline gives CDR1 SGHAT, CDR2 FQNNGV. The CDR3 contains 14 residues. V dropped 2 bases and J dropped 5 bases, with 12 bases sitting between them.

V gene TRBV11-3 combines with J gene TRBJ2-2; 7 bases agree with TRBD2. Per germline, CDR1 SGHNT and CDR2 YENEEA. The CDR3 spans 14 residues. J gave up 6 bases and V 3 bases, and 4 bases lay outside the gene matches. CDR3 sequence: CASSLGGGSGELFF. The DNA for the CDR3 is TGTGCCAGCAGCTTGGGCGGGGGTTCCGGGGAGCTGTTTTTT.

In its sample, this clone was seen once. The chain joins TRBV5-1 to TRBJ2-1; D call uncertain. V gave up 4 bases and J gave up 0 bases, with 11 bases separating them. CDR3 length: 15 amino acids. Germline V gene sequence: CDR1 SGHRS, CDR2 YFSETQ. The CDR3 DNA is TGCGCCAGCAGCCAGGACGGTAGCTCCTACAATGAGCAGTTCTTC. This codes for CASSQDGSSYNEQFF.

The gene calls are TRBV2 and TRBJ2-7, with D possibly matching TRBD1 (6 bases). Germline-derived CDR1 and CDR2 are SNHLY and FYNNEI. The CDR3 extends over 14 amino acids. Between the trimmed V and J ends, which lost 3 bases and 3 bases, there was a span of 12 bases. The CDR3 DNA sequence: TGTGCCAGCAGTGAGCAGGGACAAAACTACGAGCAGTACTTC. The encoded protein is CASSEQGQNYEQYF.

This sequence joins TRBV6-1 and TRBJ2-1; TRBD1 aligns across 9 bases. The CDR3 consists of 13 residues. Per the germline V gene, CDR1 is MNHNS and CDR2 is SASEGT. Losses at the gene ends were 11 bases for V and 3 bases for J; bases not matched to a gene: 5. The CDR3 DNA is TGTGCCGGCTCGGGACAGGGCTACAATGAGCAGTTCTTC. It specifies CAGSGQGYNEQFF.

The chain uses TRBV5-1 and TRBJ2-3; tentative D call: TRBD1 (6 bases). This CDR3 has 15 amino acids. The V end was cut by 0 bases, the J end by 5 bases, with 13 bases between. Germline loops: CDR1 SGHRS, CDR2 YFSETQ. CDR3 nucleotides: TGCGCCAGCAGCTTGGGTGGGGCACAGGGAGATACGCAGTATTTT. This gives the protein CASSLGGAQGDTQYF.

This rearrangement joins TRBV19 to TRBJ1-1; D is uncertain. CDR1 and CDR2 from the germline V gene are LNHDA and SQIVND (reference sequence). This CDR3 comprises 14 residues. V lost 4 bases to trimming and J lost 1 base, with 10 bases between them. The DNA for the CDR3 is TGTGCCAGTAGTAGCCGGTCGGGGAACACTGAAGCTTTCTTT. This sequence encodes CASSSRSGNTEAFF.

This clone was recorded a few times. J is TRBJ2-1 and V is TRBV7-9, with 7 bases fitting TRBD1. The V gene end was trimmed by 5 bases and the J gene end by 3 bases; junction bases not matched to a gene: 7. The length of the CDR3 is 15 residues. CDR1 is SEHNR, CDR2 FQNEAQ, per germline (reference sequence). The CDR3: CASSPPGQNYNEQFF. The CDR3 DNA sequence: TGTGCCAGCAGCCCACCGGGACAGAACTACAATGAGCAGTTCTTC.

This chain links TRBV7-2 with TRBJ1-2, with TRBD1 matching over 9 bases. Looked up from germline, CDR1 is SGHTA and CDR2 is FQGNSA. The CDR3 extends over 14 amino acids. The trim removed 3 bases at V and 2 bases at J, leaving 1 base unmatched. The CDR3 DNA follows: TGTGCCAGCAGCTTTGACAGGGGGAACTATGGCTACACCTTC. It codes for CASSFDRGNYGYTF.

The gene calls are TRBV11-2 and TRBJ1-1; possibly TRBD1 for D (5 bases). In germline, CDR1 is SGHAT, CDR2 FQNNGV. The V gene lost 6 bases and the J gene lost 6 bases, with 17 bases spanning the gap. The CDR3 is 14 amino acids. CDR3 sequence (DNA): TGTGCCAGCAGTTCCTTGTGGGTGACAGCTGAAGCTTTCTTT. This sequence encodes CASSSLWVTAEAFF.

This chain connects TRBV19 to TRBJ2-2; a possible D gene is TRBD1 (5 bases). This CDR3 region has 14 residues. Per germline, CDR1 LNHDA and CDR2 SQIVND (reference sequence). Trimming took off 6 bases at V and 6 bases at J, with 14 bases between the two ends. The CDR3 protein is CASSPVDSAGELFF. Here the CDR3 DNA reads TGTGCCAGTAGCCCCGTCGACAGCGCCGGGGAGCTGTTTTTT.

V usage is TRBV18 and J usage is TRBJ1-5; D not resolved. This CDR3 has 15 amino acids. The germline V and J ends were trimmed by 2 bases and 0 bases, with 8 bases remaining between them. Germline CDR1 reads KGHSH; CDR2 reads LQKENI. The CDR3 reads CASSPNSYSNQPQHF. The CDR3 nucleotides are TGTGCCAGCTCACCAAACAGCTATAGCAATCAGCCCCAGCATTTT.

The table lists this clone with a few counts. This chain connects TRBV7-9 to TRBJ1-1; unclear D gene. Germline CDR1 and CDR2: SEHNR and FQNEAQ (reference sequence). The V end lost 1 base, the J end lost 6 bases, and 9 bases lay between the germline ends. The CDR3 is made up of 13 amino acids. The CDR3 bases are TGTGCCAGCAGCTTAGGTGGATTCCCTGAAGCTTTCTTT. Translated: CASSLGGFPEAFF.

J is TRBJ2-7 and V is TRBV10-3, with D possibly called TRBD1 or TRBD2 (5 bases each). This CDR3 region has 13 residues. V shed 4 bases and J shed 6 bases, with 13 bases lying between them. Germline V gene data show CDR1 as ENHRY and CDR2 as SYGVKD. The CDR3 reads CAISGMGTGEQYF. In DNA, the CDR3 is TGTGCCATCAGTGGGATGGGGACCGGCGAGCAGTACTTC.

The rearrangement uses TRBV4-1 and TRBJ1-4; D uncertain. Looked up from germline, CDR1 is MGHRA and CDR2 is YSYEKL. The CDR3 length is 15 residues. V gave up 0 bases and J gave up 8 bases, with 13 bases separating them. The CDR3 DNA sequence: TGCGCCAGCAGCCAAGAGGGCCGGGCGTGGGAAAAACTGTTTTTT. Its protein is CASSQEGRAWEKLFF.

The rearrangement links TRBV7-2 to TRBJ2-3; unclear D gene. V was cut by 1 base and J by 0 bases, with 5 bases left in between. The V gene's germline CDR1 is SGHTA and CDR2 FQGNSA. The CDR3 has 14 amino acids. Here the CDR3 DNA reads TGTGCCAGCAGCTTAGATCCTAGCACAGATACGCAGTATTTT. The encoded protein is CASSLDPSTDTQYF.

The chain has TRBV4-1 and TRBJ1-2; weak D call: TRBD1 (6 bases). The V end was cut by 4 bases, the J end by 6 bases, with 15 bases between. The CDR3 is made up of 14 amino acids. Looked up from germline, CDR1 is MGHRA and CDR2 is YSYEKL. In DNA, the CDR3 is TGCGCCAGCAGCCCAACAGGGCGTACAGATGGCTACACCTTC. The encoded protein is CASSPTGRTDGYTF.

The sample holds a few counts of this clone. The chain couples TRBV20-1 to TRBJ1-2; no clear D gene. V was cut by 2 bases and J by 6 bases, with 4 bases left in between. Germline CDR1 DFQATT, CDR2 SNEGSKA (reference sequence). CDR3 length: 10 residues. The CDR3 nucleotides read TGCAGTGCTAGAACTGATGGCTACACCTTC. As protein: CSARTDGYTF.

On this clone itself: As the CDR3 is not closed by the conserved phenylalanine or tryptophan, this likely results from a read error. The rearrangement joins TRBV2 to TRBJ1-6, with D hard to call. Trimming cost V 11 bases and J 5 bases, with 13 bases left between them. Looked up from germline, CDR1 is SNHLY and CDR2 is FYNNEI. This CDR3 spans 13 amino acids. This CDR3 reads CASGRQNNSPLHL. As DNA, the CDR3 is TGTGCCTCTGGGCGGCAGAATAATTCACCCCTCCACCTT.

The chain has TRBV19 and TRBJ1-5; D is unclear. The CDR3 runs 12 residues. V was clipped by 3 bases and J by 9 bases, with 9 bases between them. Germline assignment: CDR1 LNHDA and CDR2 SQIVND (reference sequence). The CDR3 loop is CASSILEGPQHF. The CDR3 DNA reads as TGTGCCAGTAGTATCTTGGAGGGGCCCCAGCATTTT.

This clone was detected a few times. The gene calls are TRBV2 and TRBJ1-6; D ambiguous. CDR3 size: 15 residues. The V gene lost 5 bases and the J gene lost 4 bases, with 12 bases spanning the gap. Germline CDR1 is SNHLY and CDR2 is FYNNEI. The CDR3 nucleotides are TGTGCCAGCAGTTTGAGGGCCAGTTATAATTCACCCCTCCACTTT. Amino acids: CASSLRASYNSPLHF.

The V gene is TRBV4-2, the J gene TRBJ2-2; D possibly corresponds to TRBD2 (6 bases). Trimming shortened V by 4 bases and J by 5 bases, and 17 bases separated the two germline ends. Germline V CDR1 and CDR2: LGHNA, YNFKEQ. This CDR3 comprises 16 residues. The CDR3 DNA sequence: TGTGCCAGCAGCCCCAACGGGGGTTGGGTGACCGGGGAGCTGTTTTTT. Translation gives CASSPNGGWVTGELFF.

The chain combines TRBV5-3 with TRBJ1-1, with TRBD1 as a possible D gene (6 bases). TRBV5-3 is classed as an ORF, of uncertain function. V lost 0 bases to trimming and J lost 3 bases, with 12 bases between them. This CDR3 has 15 residues. CDR3 sequence: CARSLAGAYDTEAFF. The CDR3 DNA reads TGTGCCAGAAGCTTGGCGGGGGCCTATGACACTGAAGCTTTCTTT.

The chain employs TRBV28 and TRBJ1-5; tentatively, D is TRBD1 (5 bases). The CDR3 loop spans 16 amino acids. The germline V gene has CDR1 MDHEN and CDR2 SYDVKM. V lost 1 base and J 1 base, leaving 11 bases between the germline ends. CDR3: CASSLYGGKSNQPQHF. CDR3 in DNA: TGTGCCAGCAGTTTATACGGGGGGAAGAGCAATCAGCCCCAGCATTTT.